This TCR beta chain originates from a study of regulatory T cells in long-lasting Graves disease. The CDR3 is made up of 14 amino acids. Germline V gives CDR1 MNHNS, CDR2 SASEGT. The V segment lost 5 bases and the J segment 10 bases; nucleotides outside the gene matches: 10. This clonotype has ten or more counts. Sample time point: persistent/refractory GD, antithyroid drugs over 5 years with positive TRAb. Scientists built the TCR library using RNA that was extracted from PBMCs. Through Arm-PCR of CDR3 regions and iRepertoire HTBI primers, TCR beta libraries were built. TCRdb reprocessed the multiplex PCR reads via MiXCR and lists one record per CDR3 protein. Of about 430,000 distinct CDR3 sequences in the sample, around 23% were seen once.

The material sequenced was peripheral blood mononuclear cells (PBMCs), taken when the disease was refractory, from a patient treated with antithyroid drugs. This chain joins TRBV6-1 and TRBJ1-2; 10 bases line up with TRBD1. The TCR comes from a female donor with Graves disease. This CDR3 reads CASSSRDRGLIYTF. For the CDR3, the DNA is TGTGCCAGCAGTAGCCGGGACAGGGGACTAATCTACACCTTC.